A single sample gave rise to the 26 T cell receptor beta chains below, sequenced in a study of memory CD4+ T cells and cytomegalovirus serostatus. Single viable CD3+CD4+CD8-CD45RO+ cells were sorted as the memory CD4+ T cells. The repertoire was sequenced with immunoSEQ multiplex PCR; TCRdb's copy has only in-frame clones and lacks some. The top ten clones hold 0.9% to 1.5% of a sample with approximately 46,000 clones, around 76% of them seen once. Specimen: memory CD4+ T cells from blood. The source is an adult in good health and CMV-seropositive.

This rearrangement joins TRBV5-1 to TRBJ2-3; a possible D gene is TRBD1 (5 bases). CDR1 and CDR2 from the germline V gene are SGHRS and YFSETQ. Trimming removed 4 bases from V and 2 bases from J, with 8 bases in between. This CDR3 contains 13 residues. The CDR3 DNA is TGCGCCAGCAGCAAACAGGTCACAGATACGCAGTATTTT. Residues: CASSKQVTDTQYF.

The chain employs TRBV4-3 and TRBJ1-2; tentatively, D is TRBD1 (6 bases). The CDR3 has 15 amino acids. V lost 10 bases and J lost 4, with 22 bases in between. The germline V gene encodes CDR1 LGHNA and CDR2 YSLEER. The DNA of the CDR3 is TGCGCCAACACCCCTCGACCGGGACACCTCTATGGCTACACCTTC. It translates to CANTPRPGHLYGYTF.

The CDR3 sequence: CAKDRGFGYTF. Here the CDR3 DNA reads TGCGCCAAGGATCGGGGTTTTGGCTACACCTTC. This rearrangement joins TRBV5-1 to TRBJ1-2; D gene ambiguous. The CDR3 totals 11 residues. The V gene's germline CDR1 is SGHRS and CDR2 YFSETQ. Trimming cost V 9 bases and J 7 bases, with 13 bases left between them.

CDR3: CASQPGQGDSNQPQHF. The CDR3, as DNA: TGTGCCAGCCAACCGGGACAGGGGGATAGCAATCAGCCCCAGCATTTT. The chain links TRBV6-6 to TRBJ1-5; 11 bases align to TRBD1. The CDR3 length is 16 residues. J gave up 0 bases and V 8 bases, and 6 bases lay outside the gene matches. Germline CDR1 MNHNY, CDR2 SVGAGI (reference sequence).

This chain links TRBV2 with TRBJ1-5; D is perhaps TRBD1 (5 bases). The V gene lost 4 bases and the J gene lost 7 bases, with 17 bases spanning the gap. This CDR3 spans 15 amino acids. Germline V CDR1 and CDR2: SNHLY, FYNNEI. The CDR3 here is CASSVGRAQRQPQHF. Written as DNA, the CDR3 is TGTGCCAGCAGTGTGGGCAGGGCCCAACGGCAGCCCCAGCATTTT. The entire variable domain, with the rest obtained from reference TRBV2 and TRBJ1-5, is as follows: EPEVTQTPSHQVTQMGQEVILRCVPISNHLYFYWYRQILGQKVEFLVSFYNNEISEKSEIFDDQFSVERPDGSNFTLKIRSTKLEDSAMYFCASSVGRAQRQPQHFGDGTRLSIL.

The chain links TRBV5-1 to TRBJ2-3, with D perhaps matching TRBD1 (5 bases). The V end lost 0 bases, the J end lost 5 bases, and 10 bases lay between the germline ends. The length of the CDR3 is 14 residues. Germline CDR1 is SGHRS and CDR2 is YFSETQ. CDR3 in amino acids: CASSLVAGIDTQYF. CDR3 sequence (DNA): TGCGCCAGCAGCTTGGTGGCAGGGATAGATACGCAGTATTTT.

The rearrangement links TRBV5-4 to TRBJ1-1, with a tentative D call TRBD1 (5 bases). Looked up from germline, CDR1 is SGHNT and CDR2 is YYREEE (reference sequence). CDR3 length: 14 amino acids. Trimming stripped 4 bases from V and 5 bases from J, with 15 bases between. CDR3 nucleotide sequence: TGTGCCAGCAGCACAAACCAGGGTAGGACTGAAGCTTTCTTT. It codes for CASSTNQGRTEAFF.

J is TRBJ2-6 and V is TRBV5-1, with a tentative D call TRBD1 (5 bases). V shed 4 bases and J shed 6 bases, with 8 bases lying between them. The germline V gene has CDR1 SGHRS and CDR2 YFSETQ. This CDR3 comprises 13 residues. In DNA form, the CDR3 reads TGCGCCAGCAGCGACAGCGCGGCCAACGTCCTGACTTTC. Translated, it gives CASSDSAANVLTF. The whole variable domain, filled in from reference TRBV5-1 and TRBJ2-6, reads KAGVTQTPRYLIKTRGQQVTLSCSPISGHRSVSWYQQTPGQGLQFLFEYFSETQRNKGNFPGRFSGRQFSNSRSEMNVSTLELGDSALYLCASSDSAANVLTFGAGSRLTVL.

The rearrangement joins TRBV5-6 to TRBJ2-5, with D uncertain. CDR1 SGHDT and CDR2 YYEEEE come from the germline V gene. V was pared by 4 bases and J by 5 bases, with 18 bases between. This CDR3 has 15 residues. CDR3 sequence: CASSPLLDPGETQYF. Written as DNA, the CDR3 is TGTGCCAGCAGCCCCTTACTGGACCCTGGGGAGACCCAGTACTTC.

Regarding this clone: Other DNA sequences of this sample code for an identical CDR3. This rearrangement joins TRBV11-2 to TRBJ1-5; the D is unclear. Trimming removed 1 base at V and 7 bases at J, with 8 bases between. Germline CDR1 and CDR2: SGHAT and FQNNGV. The CDR3 contains 13 residues. DNA for the CDR3: TGTGCCAGCAGCTTAGGGGTCGGACAGCCCCAGCATTTT. This translates into CASSLGVGQPQHF.

This clone was observed a handful of times. The sample has other DNA sequences that encode this CDR3 too. The chain couples TRBV5-1 to TRBJ1-3; D remains unclear. The CDR3 loop spans 16 amino acids. The germline V and J ends were trimmed by 0 bases and 1 base, with 11 bases remaining between them. Germline V CDR1 and CDR2: SGHRS, YFSETQ. This chain's CDR3 is CASSLDPPGSGNTIYF. The CDR3, as DNA: TGCGCCAGCAGCTTGGACCCGCCGGGGTCTGGAAACACCATATATTTT.

Comment on this clone: This CDR3 is also generated by other DNA sequences in the sample. The chain links TRBV18 to TRBJ1-1; D unclear. Germline V lookup: CDR1 KGHSH, CDR2 LQKENI. This CDR3 has 14 amino acids. V was cut by 3 bases and J by 0 bases, with 8 bases left in between. The CDR3 region is CASSPGRMNTEAFF. CDR3 nucleotides: TGTGCCAGCTCACCCGGGCGGATGAACACTGAAGCTTTCTTT. Combining the CDR3 with reference TRBV18 and TRBJ1-1 gives the whole variable domain NAGVMQNPRHLVRRRGQEARLRCSPMKGHSHVYWYRQLPEEGLKFMVYLQKENIIDESGMPKERFSAEFPKEGPSILRIQQVVRGDSAAYFCASSPGRMNTEAFFGQGTRLTVV.

V and J are TRBV6-4 and TRBJ2-1; 9 positions agree with TRBD2. Germline assignment: CDR1 MRHNA and CDR2 SNTAGT. This CDR3 spans 14 amino acids. V lost 6 bases, J lost 6 bases, and 6 bases stayed unmatched. CDR3 nucleotide sequence: TGTGCCAGCAGAGTAGCGGGGGAGGGCAATGAGCAGTTCTTC. This encodes CASRVAGEGNEQFF.

The count of this clone is one. The chain combines TRBV7-3 with TRBJ1-4; D remains ambiguous. With 5 bases removed from V and 0 bases from J, the gap between germline ends came to 10 bases. This CDR3 region has 15 residues. In germline, CDR1 is SGHTA, CDR2 FQGTGA. The CDR3 reads CASSESGTTNEKLFF. CDR3 DNA: TGTGCCAGCAGCGAATCCGGGACAACTAATGAAAAACTGTTTTTT.

This chain connects TRBV7-9 to TRBJ1-1, with D possibly TRBD1 on 6 matching bases. Germline V gives CDR1 SEHNR, CDR2 FQNEAQ (reference sequence). The CDR3 has 12 amino acids. V shed 6 bases and J shed 8 bases, with 13 bases lying between them. The CDR3 DNA is TGTGCCAGCAGGCTATCGGGGGGCGAAGCTTTCTTT. It translates to CASRLSGGEAFF.

This chain joins TRBV7-9 and TRBJ2-2; D gene unclear. V lost 2 bases and J 3 bases, leaving 13 bases between the germline ends. Germline V CDR1 and CDR2: SEHNR, FQNEAQ (reference sequence). There are 16 residues in the CDR3. CDR3 bases: TGTGCCAGCAGCTTATCCGACTTTGGGGACACCGGGGAGCTGTTTTTT. Protein: CASSLSDFGDTGELFF. Together with reference TRBV7-9 and TRBJ2-2, the CDR3 gives the full variable domain: DTGVSQNPRHKITKRGQNVTFRCDPISEHNRLYWYRQTLGQGPEFLTYFQNEAQLEKSRLLSDRFSAERPKGSFSTLEIQRTEQGDSAMYLCASSLSDFGDTGELFFGEGSRLTVL.

This clone occurred once. The rearrangement joins TRBV28 to TRBJ2-6, with TRBD2 identical over 9 bases. V was clipped by 8 bases and J by 0 bases; unmatched bases: 5. This CDR3 has 16 amino acids. Germline values: CDR1 MDHEN, CDR2 SYDVKM. CDR3 sequence: CASVSGGDSGANVLTF. For the CDR3, the DNA is TGTGCCAGCGTTAGCGGGGGCGACTCTGGGGCCAACGTCCTGACTTTC.

The chain couples TRBV4-2 to TRBJ2-3; 9 bases align to TRBD1. CDR3 length: 16 residues. V was clipped by 4 bases and J by 3 bases; unmatched bases: 8. The germline gives CDR1 LGHNA, CDR2 YNFKEQ. DNA of the CDR3: TGTGCCAGCAGCCGGACCCCGGGACAGGGAACAGATACGCAGTATTTT. Protein product: CASSRTPGQGTDTQYF.

This chain joins TRBV11-2 and TRBJ1-6; 7 bases are a match to TRBD1. The CDR3 has 14 amino acids. With 0 bases clipped from V and 9 bases from J, the junction kept 2 bases outside the gene matches. The V gene's germline CDR1 is SGHAT and CDR2 FQNNGV. In nucleotides, the CDR3 is TGTGCCAGCAGCTTAGATAGACAGGGTTCACCCCTCCACTTT. Its protein is CASSLDRQGSPLHF. The whole variable domain, remainder taken from reference TRBV11-2 and TRBJ1-6, is EAGVAQSPRYKIIEKRQSVAFWCNPISGHATLYWYQQILGQGPKLLIQFQNNGVVDDSQLPKDRFSAERLKGVDSTLKIQPAKLEDSAVYLCASSLDRQGSPLHFGNGTRLTVT.

This sequence joins TRBV6-6 and TRBJ2-5; no firm D call. The V end lost 7 bases, the J end lost 1 base, and 10 bases lay between the germline ends. This CDR3 contains 13 residues. Germline lookup yields CDR1 MNHNY and CDR2 SVGAGI (reference sequence). The CDR3 loop is CASIPYPQETQYF. The CDR3 region has the DNA TGTGCCAGCATCCCCTACCCCCAAGAGACCCAGTACTTC.

J is TRBJ1-1 and V is TRBV6-1; unclear D gene. Germline CDR1 and CDR2: MNHNS and SASEGT. Trimming shortened V by 5 bases and J by 6 bases, and 13 bases separated the two germline ends. The CDR3 extends over 13 amino acids. CDR3 protein: CASSLTGRSEAFF. In DNA form, the CDR3 reads TGTGCCAGCAGTCTGACTGGACGATCTGAAGCTTTCTTT.

This chain connects TRBV2 to TRBJ2-6; TRBD1 aligns across 8 bases. V lost 6 bases, J lost 2 bases, and 3 bases stayed unmatched. This CDR3 spans 15 amino acids. CDR1 SNHLY and CDR2 FYNNEI come from the germline V gene. The CDR3, as DNA: TGTGCCAGCAGGGTGGACAGGGCTGGGGCCAACGTCCTGACTTTC. Translating gives CASRVDRAGANVLTF.

The V call is TRBV4-2, the J call TRBJ2-4; a weak D match, TRBD2 (5 bases). Trimming removed 3 bases from V and 1 base from J, with 7 bases in between. The CDR3 contains 14 residues. Germline CDR1 and CDR2: LGHNA and YNFKEQ. CDR3 bases: TGTGCCAGCAGCCAGGCGGGCGCCAAAAACATTCAGTACTTC. This gives the protein CASSQAGAKNIQYF.

The chain employs TRBV5-6 and TRBJ1-1; 9 positions match TRBD1. Germline CDR1 SGHDT, CDR2 YYEEEE. V gave up 4 bases and J gave up 7 bases; unmatched junction bases: 8. This CDR3 is 14 amino acids long. DNA for the CDR3: TGTGCCAGCAGCGCCGGACGGGGACAGGGTGAAGCTTTCTTT. Translating gives CASSAGRGQGEAFF.

The J gene is TRBJ2-5, the V gene TRBV5-1; D gene uncertain. The CDR3 runs to 15 residues. V gave up 0 bases and J gave up 5 bases, with 14 bases separating them. Germline V CDR1 and CDR2: SGHRS, YFSETQ. CDR3 bases: TGCGCCAGCAGCTTGGCCCCAGGCTCCGAGGAGACCCAGTACTTC. It encodes CASSLAPGSEETQYF.

The chain joins TRBV5-1 to TRBJ2-3; 9 bases map to TRBD1. V trimming: 2 bases; J trimming: 5 bases; junction bases outside the gene matches: 6. The germline CDR1 and CDR2 sequences are SGHRS and YFSETQ. The CDR3 consists of 15 residues. The CDR3 protein is CASSLQGARGDTQYF. As DNA, the CDR3 is TGCGCCAGCAGCTTACAGGGGGCAAGGGGAGATACGCAGTATTTT.